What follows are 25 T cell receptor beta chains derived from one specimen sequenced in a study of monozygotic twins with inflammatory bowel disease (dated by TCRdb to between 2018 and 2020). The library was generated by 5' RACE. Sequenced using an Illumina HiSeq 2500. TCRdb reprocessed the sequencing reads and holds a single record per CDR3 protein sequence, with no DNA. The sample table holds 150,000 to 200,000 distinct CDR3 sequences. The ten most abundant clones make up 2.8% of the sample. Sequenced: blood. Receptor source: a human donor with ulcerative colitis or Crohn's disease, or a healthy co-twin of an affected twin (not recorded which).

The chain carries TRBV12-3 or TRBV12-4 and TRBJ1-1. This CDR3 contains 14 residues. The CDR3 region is CASSLAVVRPEAFF.

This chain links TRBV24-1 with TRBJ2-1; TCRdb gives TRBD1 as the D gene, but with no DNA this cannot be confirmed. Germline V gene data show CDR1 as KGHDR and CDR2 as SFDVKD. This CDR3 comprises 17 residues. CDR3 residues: CATSARDAGSSYNEQFF.

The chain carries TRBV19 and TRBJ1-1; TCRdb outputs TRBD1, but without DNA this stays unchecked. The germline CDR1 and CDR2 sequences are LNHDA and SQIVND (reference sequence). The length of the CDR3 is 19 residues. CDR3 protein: CASSILYPLKQGKPTEAFF. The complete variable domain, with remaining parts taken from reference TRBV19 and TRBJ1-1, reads DGGITQSPKYLFRKEGQNVTLSCEQNLNHDAMYWYRQDPGQGLRLIYYSQIVNDFQKGDIAEGYSVSREKKESFPLTVTSAQKNPTAFYLCASSILYPLKQGKPTEAFFGQGTRLTVV.

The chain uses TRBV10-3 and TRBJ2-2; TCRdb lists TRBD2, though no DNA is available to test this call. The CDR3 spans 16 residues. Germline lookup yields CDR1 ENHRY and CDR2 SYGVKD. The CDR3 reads CAISETTGGGTGELFF.

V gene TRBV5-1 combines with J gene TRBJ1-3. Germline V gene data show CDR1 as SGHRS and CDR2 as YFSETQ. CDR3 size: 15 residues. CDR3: CASSGRVAGGNTIYF.

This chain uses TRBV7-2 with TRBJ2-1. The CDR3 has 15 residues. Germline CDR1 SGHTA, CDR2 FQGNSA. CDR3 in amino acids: CASSLSGKSYNEQFF.

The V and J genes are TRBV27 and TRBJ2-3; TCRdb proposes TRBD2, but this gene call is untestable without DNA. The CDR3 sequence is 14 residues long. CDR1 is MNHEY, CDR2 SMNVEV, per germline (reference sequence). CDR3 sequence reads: CASRGSGIQGTQYF.

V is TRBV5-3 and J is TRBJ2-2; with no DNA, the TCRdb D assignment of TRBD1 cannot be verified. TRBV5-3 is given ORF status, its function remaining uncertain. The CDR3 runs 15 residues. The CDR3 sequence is CARSLGTTNTGELFF.

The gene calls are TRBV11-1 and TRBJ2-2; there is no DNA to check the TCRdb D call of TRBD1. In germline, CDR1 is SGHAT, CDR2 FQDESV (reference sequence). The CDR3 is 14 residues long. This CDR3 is CASSSTGNTGELFF.

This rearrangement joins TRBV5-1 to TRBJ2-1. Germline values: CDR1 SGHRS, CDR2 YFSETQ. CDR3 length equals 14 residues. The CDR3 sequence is CASSLGRPRGFMYF.

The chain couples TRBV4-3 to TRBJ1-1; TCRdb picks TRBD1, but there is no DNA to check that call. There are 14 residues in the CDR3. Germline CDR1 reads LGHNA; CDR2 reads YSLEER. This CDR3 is CASSHRTGSTEAFF.

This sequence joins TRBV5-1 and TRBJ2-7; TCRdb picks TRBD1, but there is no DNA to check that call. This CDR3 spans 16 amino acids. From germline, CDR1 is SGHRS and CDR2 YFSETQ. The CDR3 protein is CASSRPGWTGDYEQYF.

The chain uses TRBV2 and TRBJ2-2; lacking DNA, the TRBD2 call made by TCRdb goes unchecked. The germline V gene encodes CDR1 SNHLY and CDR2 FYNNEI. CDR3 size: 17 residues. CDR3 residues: CASSRLAGGPNTGELFF.

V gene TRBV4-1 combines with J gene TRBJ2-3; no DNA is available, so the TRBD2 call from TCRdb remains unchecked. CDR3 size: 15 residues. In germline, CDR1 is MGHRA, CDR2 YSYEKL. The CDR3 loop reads CASSYLAGNTDTQYF.

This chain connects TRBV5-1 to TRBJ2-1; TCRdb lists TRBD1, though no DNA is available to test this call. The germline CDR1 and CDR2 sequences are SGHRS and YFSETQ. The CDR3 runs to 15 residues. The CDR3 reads CASSLSGQGSNEQFF.

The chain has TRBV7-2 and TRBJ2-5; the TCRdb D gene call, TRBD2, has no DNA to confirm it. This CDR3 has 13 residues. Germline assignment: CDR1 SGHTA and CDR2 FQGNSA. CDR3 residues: CASSPGVAETQYF.

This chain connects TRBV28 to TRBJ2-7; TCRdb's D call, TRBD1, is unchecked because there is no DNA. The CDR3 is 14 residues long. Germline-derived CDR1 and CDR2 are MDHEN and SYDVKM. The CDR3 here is CASRGDRGIHEQYF.

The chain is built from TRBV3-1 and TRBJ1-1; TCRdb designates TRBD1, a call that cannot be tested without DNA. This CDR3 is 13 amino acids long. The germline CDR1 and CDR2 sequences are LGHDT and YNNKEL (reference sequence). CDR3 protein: CASSRRDTFEAFF.

This CDR3 is CASSLWRDTGELFF. The chain couples TRBV7-2 to TRBJ2-2; with no DNA, the TCRdb D assignment of TRBD2 cannot be verified. Germline CDR1 is SGHTA and CDR2 is FQGNSA. There are 14 residues in the CDR3.

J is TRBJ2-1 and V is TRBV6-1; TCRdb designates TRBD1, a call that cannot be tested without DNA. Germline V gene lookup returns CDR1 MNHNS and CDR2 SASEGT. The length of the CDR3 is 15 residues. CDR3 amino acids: CASSEEGATYNEQFF.

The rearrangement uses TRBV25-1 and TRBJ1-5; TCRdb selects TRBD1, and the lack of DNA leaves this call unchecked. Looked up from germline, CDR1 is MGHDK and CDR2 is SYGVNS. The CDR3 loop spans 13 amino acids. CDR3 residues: CASSAGSNQPQHF.

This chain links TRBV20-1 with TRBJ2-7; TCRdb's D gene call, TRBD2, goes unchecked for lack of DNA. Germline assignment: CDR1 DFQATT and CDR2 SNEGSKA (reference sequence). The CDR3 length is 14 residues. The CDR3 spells CSARTSGMSYEQYF.

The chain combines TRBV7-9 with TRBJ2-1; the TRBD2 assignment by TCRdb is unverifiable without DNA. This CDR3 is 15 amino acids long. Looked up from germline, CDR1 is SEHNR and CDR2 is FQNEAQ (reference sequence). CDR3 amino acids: CASSLETSGVMGQFF.

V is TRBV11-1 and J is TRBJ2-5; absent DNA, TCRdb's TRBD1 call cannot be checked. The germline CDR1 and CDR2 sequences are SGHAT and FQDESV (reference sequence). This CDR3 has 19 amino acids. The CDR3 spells CASSPMGLIHVGPQETQYF.

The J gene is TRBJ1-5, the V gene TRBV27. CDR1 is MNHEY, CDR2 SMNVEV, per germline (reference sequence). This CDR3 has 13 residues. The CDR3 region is CASSSRAWQHQHF.